This TCR beta chain emerged from a study of blood T cell repertoires in COVID-19. Study-level information: Italy, Spain and the United States were the sources of the convalescent and acute COVID-19 samples. PBMCs, B-cell-depleted T cells, or T cells provided the cDNA or gDNA that made up the material.

The authors' processing: Reference gene primer amplification yielded estimated nucleated cell counts. Sequenced by immunoSEQ multiplex PCR; TCRdb stores in-frame clones only, minus some. The DNA was the basis for D and trimming; V, J and clone size are from that table. The sample records fewer than 400,000 clones, more than 75% being singletons. Sequencing was done on a sample of peripheral blood. The receptor comes from a human donor in a cohort sampled during active COVID-19.

The CDR3 DNA reads TGTGCCAGCAGTGAAATCTGGGGGCGAAGCACAGATACGCAGTATTTT. Its protein product is CASSEIWGRSTDTQYF. V gene TRBV6-1 combines with J gene TRBJ2-3; D is perhaps TRBD1 (6 bases). Trimming removed 2 bases from V and 0 bases from J, with 12 bases in between. CDR1 is MNHNS and CDR2 is SASEGT in the germline V gene. There are 16 residues in the CDR3.